This TCR beta chain was recovered during a study of blood T cell repertoires in COVID-19. Background on the study: T cells, B-cell-depleted T cells, or PBMCs supplied cDNA or gDNA.

Seattle patient enrollment occurred during active infection, with longitudinal follow-up thereafter. TCRdb's copy holds only in-frame clones and misses some; the assay was immunoSEQ multiplex PCR. This table has under 250,000 clones, 80% to 90% appearing once. V lost 1 base, J lost 2 bases, and 6 bases stayed unmatched. The CDR3 totals 17 residues. Germline loops: CDR1 SGHTA, CDR2 FQGNSA. The sequence came from a man aged 50-59 years with COVID-19, enrolled during active disease. Sequencing was performed on peripheral blood. This chain joins TRBV7-2 and TRBJ2-2, with TRBD1 matching over 8 bases. This chain's CDR3 is CASSLGRQGANTGELFF. CDR3 sequence (DNA): TGTGCCAGCAGCTTAGGGCGGCAGGGGGCAAACACCGGGGAGCTGTTTTTT.